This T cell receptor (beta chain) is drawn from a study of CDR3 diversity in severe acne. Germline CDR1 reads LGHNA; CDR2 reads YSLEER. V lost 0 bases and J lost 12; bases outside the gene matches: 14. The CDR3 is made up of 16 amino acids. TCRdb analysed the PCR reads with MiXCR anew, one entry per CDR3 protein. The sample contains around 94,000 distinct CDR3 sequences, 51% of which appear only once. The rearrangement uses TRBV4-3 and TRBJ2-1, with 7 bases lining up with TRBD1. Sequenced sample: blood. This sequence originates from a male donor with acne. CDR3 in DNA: TGCGCCAGCAGCCAAGATTGGAGAGGGGGCACAGATACGCAGTTCTTC. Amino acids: CASSQDWRGGTDTQFF.